A selection of T cell receptor beta chains follows, all from one sample in a study of CXCR3-negative and CXCR3-positive naive CD8 T cells. TCRdb reprocessed the 5' RACE reads and stores each CDR3 protein as one record, lacking DNA. The repertoire table contains around 90,000 distinct CDR3 sequences. Sequenced input: naive CXCR3- CD8+ T cells from blood. These receptors were collected from a human donor in good health. Some clones in this sample may be carry-over from other donors' samples. Both conserved end residues are part of each CDR3.

cdr3_length j_call v_call cdr3_aa
14 TRBJ2-1 TRBV5-4 CASSLASGAAEQFF
13 TRBJ1-2 TRBV29-1 CSVGGTDNYGYTF
15 TRBJ2-1 TRBV7-8 CASSRDRGAYNEQFF
15 TRBJ2-5 TRBV10-2 CASSEWLAGGETQYF
11 TRBJ2-7 TRBV7-9 CASREGGIQYF
14 TRBJ1-2 TRBV11-2 CASSLRASNYGYTF
17 TRBJ2-1 TRBV28 CASSFFPSPRGINEQFF
13 TRBJ1-1 TRBV6-4 CASSDGDGTEALF
11 TRBJ2-1 TRBV12-3/TRBV12-4 CASSAGREQFF
15 TRBJ1-2 TRBV7-2 CASSTNRGSVDGYTF
13 TRBJ1-1 TRBV14 CASSQWSNTEAFF
13 TRBJ2-7 TRBV20-1 CSARRSGNYEQYF
13 TRBJ2-5 TRBV11-3 CASRDRAWETQYF
15 TRBJ1-5 TRBV7-2 CASSLRTESNQPQHF
15 TRBJ1-1 TRBV5-1 CASRAGTVGFAEAFF
11 TRBJ1-1 TRBV20-1 CSAKQYTEAFF
13 TRBJ2-1 TRBV29-1 CSVEWTDYNEQFF
15 TRBJ2-7 TRBV5-1 CASSPGTVSGDEQYF
14 TRBJ2-1 TRBV28 CASSFARRSNEQFF
16 TRBJ2-3 TRBV10-3 CAISDLAGMVPDTQYF
14 TRBJ2-7 TRBV20-1 CSARDDRVPYEQYF
15 TRBJ2-7 TRBV29-1 CSVRRGDRGTYEQYF
15 TRBJ1-2 TRBV5-1 CASSLWGVANYGYTF
13 TRBJ2-7 TRBV30 CAWSVLGSYEQYF
14 TRBJ2-7 TRBV29-1 CSVEIGQGGYEQYF
16 TRBJ1-2 TRBV7-9 CASSSTTSDSYYGYTF
15 TRBJ2-1 TRBV6-1 CASRAGGLSYNEQFF
14 TRBJ2-7 TRBV29-1 CSVDWEGPAYEQYF
14 TRBJ2-7 TRBV29-1 CSVEPVTGETGQYF
13 TRBJ2-1 TRBV7-9 CASSATGFYEQFF
15 TRBJ2-3 TRBV7-3 CASSPSGWGTDTQYF
12 TRBJ2-2 TRBV29-1 CSVVLDTGELFF
15 TRBJ2-1 TRBV11-1 CASSGEFGAYNEQFF
18 TRBJ2-7 TRBV6-5 CASSYRPGDIAWGYEQYF
15 TRBJ2-1 TRBV6-2/TRBV6-3 CASSDGLGTYNEQFF
15 TRBJ2-1 TRBV2 CASSEVAGGYIEQFF
14 TRBJ1-1 TRBV21-1 CASSKVSGSTEAFF
13 TRBJ2-7 TRBV29-1 CSVDTGISYEQYF
14 TRBJ1-2 TRBV11-2 CASSPGRGGYGYTF
13 TRBJ1-3 TRBV7-6 CASGPGRDNTIYF
12 TRBJ1-1 TRBV29-1 CSVEEANTEAFF
16 TRBJ2-6 TRBV12-3/TRBV12-4 CASSRGRGAGANVLTF
13 TRBJ1-1 TRBV13 CASSVGAGTEAFF
18 TRBJ2-1 TRBV24-1 CATSDSNPGPRANNEQLF
18 TRBJ2-5 TRBV7-2 CASSLPRLAGGIDETQYF
13 TRBJ2-1 TRBV10-2 CASRGGDYNEQFF
15 TRBJ2-2 TRBV29-1 CSVVGPGLAGGELFF
16 TRBJ2-5 TRBV28 CASSFVSGEYQETQYF
15 TRBJ1-2 TRBV7-9 CASSSPATVNYGYTF
15 TRBJ2-7 TRBV7-9 CASSAYRDTDYEQYF
15 TRBJ2-7 TRBV7-6 CASTLWERGFGEQYF
16 TRBJ2-2 TRBV12-3/TRBV12-4 CASRTPGQGYTGELFF
15 TRBJ2-7 TRBV12-3/TRBV12-4 CASSFTSGGSSEQYF
12 TRBJ1-6 TRBV14 CASSPWGSPLHF
12 TRBJ2-1 TRBV20-1 CSAIRLSNEQFF